This TCR beta chain derives from a study of CD8 T cells in Susac syndrome. The T cells that were sequenced for TCR beta were CD8+ and CD4+ cells from blood. On this clonotype: The antigen is unknown.

Findings of the study overall: In Susac patients, clonal expansion was not detected in CD4+ cells.

The RNA input was about 0.5 to 1 ug, and it was reverse transcribed with random hexamers. The immunoSEQ assay covered 54 Vbeta and 13 Jbeta segments for CDR3. TCRdb re-derived calls from the immunoSEQ multiplex PCR reads in MiXCR, one entry per CDR3 protein. The table lists about 94,000 distinct CDR3 sequences, around 94% of them singletons. The CDR3 loop spans 13 amino acids. The germline CDR1 and CDR2 sequences are MNHNY and SVGAGI (reference sequence). Trimming pared 5 bases from V and 5 bases from J, leaving 12 bases between. The TCR originated in a human donor with Susac syndrome. The sample consisted of CD4+ T cells from PBMCs. V and J are TRBV6-6 and TRBJ1-2; D is perhaps TRBD1 (6 bases). The DNA of the CDR3 is TGTGCCAGCAGTGTAGATCAGGGGTATGGCTACACCTTC. Amino acids: CASSVDQGYGYTF.